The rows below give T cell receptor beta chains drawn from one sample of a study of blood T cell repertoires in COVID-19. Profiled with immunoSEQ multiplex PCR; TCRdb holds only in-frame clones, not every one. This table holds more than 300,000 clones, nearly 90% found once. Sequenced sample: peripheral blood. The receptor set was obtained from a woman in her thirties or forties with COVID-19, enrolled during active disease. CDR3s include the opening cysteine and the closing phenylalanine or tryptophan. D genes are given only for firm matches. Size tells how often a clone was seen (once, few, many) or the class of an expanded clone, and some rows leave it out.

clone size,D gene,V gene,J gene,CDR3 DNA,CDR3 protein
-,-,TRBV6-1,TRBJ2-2,TGTGCCAGCCCTAAATCCGACACCGGGGAGCTGTTTTTT,CASPKSDTGELFF
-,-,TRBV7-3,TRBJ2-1,TGTGCCAGCAGCTTAACTGGGCCGGGATCGTACAATGAGCAGTTCTTC,CASSLTGPGSYNEQFF
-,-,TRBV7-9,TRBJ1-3,TGTGCCAGCAGCTTGACAGGTGCGGGAAACACCATATATTTT,CASSLTGAGNTIYF
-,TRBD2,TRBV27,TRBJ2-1,TGTGCCAGCAGGACCGGGACTAGTATTAATGAGCAGTTCTTC,CASRTGTSINEQFF
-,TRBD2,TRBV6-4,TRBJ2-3,TGTGCCAGCAGTTCTAGCGGGGGTTCAGATACGCAGTATTTT,CASSSSGGSDTQYF
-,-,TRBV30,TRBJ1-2,TGTGCCTGGAGTGTCGGGACACCCGCTAACTATGGCTACACCTTC,CAWSVGTPANYGYTF
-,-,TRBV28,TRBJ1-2,TGTGCCAGCAGTTACAGGGACGTATACTATGGCTACACCTTC,CASSYRDVYYGYTF
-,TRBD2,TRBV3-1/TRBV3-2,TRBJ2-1,TGTGCCAGCAGCCAAGAAACTAGCGAATCTTACAATGAGCAGTTCTTC,CASSQETSESYNEQFF
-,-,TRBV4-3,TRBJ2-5,TGCGCCAGCAGCCAAGGGGGGGACGGAGAGACCCAGTACTTC,CASSQGGDGETQYF
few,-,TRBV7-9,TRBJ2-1,TGTGCCAGCGGGAGGAATGACTACAATGAGCAGTTCTTC,CASGRNDYNEQFF
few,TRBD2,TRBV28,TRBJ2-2,TGTGCCAGCAGTGCCGGACTAGCGGGGGGGATCGGGGAGCTGTTTTTT,CASSAGLAGGIGELFF